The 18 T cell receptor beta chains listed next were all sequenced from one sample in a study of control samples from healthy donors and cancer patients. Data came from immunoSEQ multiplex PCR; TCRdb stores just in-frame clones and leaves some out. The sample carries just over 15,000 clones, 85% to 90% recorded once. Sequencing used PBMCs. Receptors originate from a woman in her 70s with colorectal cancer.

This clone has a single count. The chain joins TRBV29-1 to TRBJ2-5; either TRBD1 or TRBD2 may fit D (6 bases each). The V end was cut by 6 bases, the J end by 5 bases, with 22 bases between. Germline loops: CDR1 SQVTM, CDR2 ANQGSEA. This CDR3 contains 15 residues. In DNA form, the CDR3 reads TGCAGCGTCCGAGATCACAGGGAGGCCCTGGAGACCCAGTACTTC. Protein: CSVRDHREALETQYF. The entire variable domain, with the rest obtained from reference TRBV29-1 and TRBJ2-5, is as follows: SAVISQKPSRDICQRGTSLTIQCQVDSQVTMMFWYRQQPGQSLTLIATANQGSEATYESGFVIDKFPISRPNLTFSTLTVSNMSPEDSSIYLCSVRDHREALETQYFGPGTRLLVL.

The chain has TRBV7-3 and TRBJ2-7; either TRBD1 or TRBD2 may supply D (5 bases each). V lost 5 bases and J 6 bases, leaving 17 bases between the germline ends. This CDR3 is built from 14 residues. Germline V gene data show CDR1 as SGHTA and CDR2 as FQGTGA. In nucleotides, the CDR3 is TGTGCCAGCAGCACCTTGGGTGAGGGGTCCGAGCAGTACTTC. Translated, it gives CASSTLGEGSEQYF.

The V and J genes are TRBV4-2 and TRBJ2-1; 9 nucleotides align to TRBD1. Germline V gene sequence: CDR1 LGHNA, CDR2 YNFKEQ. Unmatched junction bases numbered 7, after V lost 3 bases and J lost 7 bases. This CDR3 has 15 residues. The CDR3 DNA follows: TGTGCCAGCAGCCAGCCGGGACAGGGTACGAATGAGCAGTTCTTC. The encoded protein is CASSQPGQGTNEQFF.

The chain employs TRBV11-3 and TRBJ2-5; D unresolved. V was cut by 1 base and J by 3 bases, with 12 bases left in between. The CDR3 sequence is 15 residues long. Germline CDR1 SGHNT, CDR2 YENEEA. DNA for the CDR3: TGTGCCAGCAGCTTAGGTTTTAAGGGAAAAGAGACCCAGTACTTC. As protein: CASSLGFKGKETQYF.

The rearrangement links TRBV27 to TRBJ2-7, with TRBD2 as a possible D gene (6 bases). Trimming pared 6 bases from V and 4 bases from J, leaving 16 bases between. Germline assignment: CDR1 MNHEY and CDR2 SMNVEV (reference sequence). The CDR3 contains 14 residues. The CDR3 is CASRVGGIAYEQYF. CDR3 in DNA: TGTGCCAGCAGAGTAGGCGGGATAGCTTACGAGCAGTACTTC.

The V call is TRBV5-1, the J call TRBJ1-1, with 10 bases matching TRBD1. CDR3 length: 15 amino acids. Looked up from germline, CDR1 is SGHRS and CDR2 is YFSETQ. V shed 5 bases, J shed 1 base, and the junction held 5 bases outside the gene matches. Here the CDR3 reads CASSPGTGENTEAFF. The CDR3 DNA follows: TGCGCCAGCAGTCCTGGGACAGGGGAGAACACTGAAGCTTTCTTT.

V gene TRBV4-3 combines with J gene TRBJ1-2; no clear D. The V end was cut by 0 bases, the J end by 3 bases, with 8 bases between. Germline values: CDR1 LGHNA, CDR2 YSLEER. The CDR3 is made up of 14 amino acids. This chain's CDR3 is CASSQDLTDYGYTF. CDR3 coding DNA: TGCGCCAGCAGCCAAGATTTAACCGACTATGGCTACACCTTC.

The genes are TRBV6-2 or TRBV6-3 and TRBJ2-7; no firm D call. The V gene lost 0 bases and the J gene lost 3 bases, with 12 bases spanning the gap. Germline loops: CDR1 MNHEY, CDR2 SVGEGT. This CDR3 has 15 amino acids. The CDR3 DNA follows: TGTGCCAGCAGTTACTCGGAAGGGCTCCACTACGAGCAGTACTTC. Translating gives CASSYSEGLHYEQYF.

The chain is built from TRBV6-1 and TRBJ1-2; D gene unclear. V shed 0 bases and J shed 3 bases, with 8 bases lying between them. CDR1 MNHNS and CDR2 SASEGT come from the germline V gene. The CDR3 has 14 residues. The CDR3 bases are TGTGCCAGCAGTGAAGCCCAAATGTACTATGGCTACACCTTC. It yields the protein CASSEAQMYYGYTF.

This chain's CDR3 is CASGDIEAFF. The DNA of the CDR3 is TGTGCCAGCGGGGACATTGAAGCTTTCTTT. This rearrangement joins TRBV12-3 or TRBV12-4 to TRBJ1-1, with D maybe TRBD1 (6 bases). The CDR3 spans 10 residues. The V gene lost 8 bases and the J gene lost 7 bases, with 8 bases spanning the gap.

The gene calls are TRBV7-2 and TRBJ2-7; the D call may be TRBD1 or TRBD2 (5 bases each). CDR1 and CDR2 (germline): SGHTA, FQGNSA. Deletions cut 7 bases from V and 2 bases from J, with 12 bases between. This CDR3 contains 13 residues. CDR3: CASTRDGPYEQYF. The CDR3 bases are TGTGCCAGCACCCGGGACGGACCCTACGAGCAGTACTTC.

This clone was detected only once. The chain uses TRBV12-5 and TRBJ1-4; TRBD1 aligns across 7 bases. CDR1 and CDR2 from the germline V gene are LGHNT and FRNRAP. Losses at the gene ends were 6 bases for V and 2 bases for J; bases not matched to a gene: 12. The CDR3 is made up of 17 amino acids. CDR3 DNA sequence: TGTGCTAGTGGCTCCGGGAGGGGGCAGGGTACTAATGAAAAACTGTTTTTT. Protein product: CASGSGRGQGTNEKLFF.

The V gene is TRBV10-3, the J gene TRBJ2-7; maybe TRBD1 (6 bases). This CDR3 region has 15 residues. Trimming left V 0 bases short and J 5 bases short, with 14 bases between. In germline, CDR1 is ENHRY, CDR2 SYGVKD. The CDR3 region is CAISESKAGVDEQYF. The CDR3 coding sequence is TGTGCCATCAGTGAGTCGAAGGCAGGGGTGGACGAGCAGTACTTC.

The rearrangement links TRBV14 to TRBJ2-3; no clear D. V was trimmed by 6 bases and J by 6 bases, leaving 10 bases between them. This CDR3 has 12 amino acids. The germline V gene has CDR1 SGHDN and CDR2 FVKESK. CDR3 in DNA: TGTGCCAGCAGTCACGGGCAGGATACGCAGTATTTT. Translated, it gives CASSHGQDTQYF.

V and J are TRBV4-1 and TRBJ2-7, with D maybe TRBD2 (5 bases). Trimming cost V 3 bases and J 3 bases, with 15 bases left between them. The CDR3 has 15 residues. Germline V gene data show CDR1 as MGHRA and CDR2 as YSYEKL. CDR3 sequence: CASSQPGRGIYEQYF. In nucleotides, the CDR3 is TGCGCCAGCAGCCAGCCGGGCCGAGGGATCTACGAGCAGTACTTC.

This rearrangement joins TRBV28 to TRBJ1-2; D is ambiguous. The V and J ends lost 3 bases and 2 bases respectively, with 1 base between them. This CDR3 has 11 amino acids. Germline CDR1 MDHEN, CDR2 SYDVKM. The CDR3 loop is CASSLNYGYTF. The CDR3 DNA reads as TGTGCCAGCAGTTTGAACTATGGCTACACCTTC.

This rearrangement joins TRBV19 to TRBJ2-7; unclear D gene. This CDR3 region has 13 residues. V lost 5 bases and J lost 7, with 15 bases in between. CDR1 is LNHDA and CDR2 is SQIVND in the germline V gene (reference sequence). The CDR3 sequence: CASSSVSGGEQYF. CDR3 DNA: TGTGCCAGTAGTTCGGTTTCGGGTGGGGAGCAGTACTTC.

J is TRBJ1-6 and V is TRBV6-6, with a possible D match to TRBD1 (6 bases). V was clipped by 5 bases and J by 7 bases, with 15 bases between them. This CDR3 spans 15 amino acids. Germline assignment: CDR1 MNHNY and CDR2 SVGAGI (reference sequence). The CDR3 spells CASSTTGAQNSPLHF. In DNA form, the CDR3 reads TGTGCCAGCAGTACGACGGGGGCCCAAAATTCACCCCTCCACTTT.